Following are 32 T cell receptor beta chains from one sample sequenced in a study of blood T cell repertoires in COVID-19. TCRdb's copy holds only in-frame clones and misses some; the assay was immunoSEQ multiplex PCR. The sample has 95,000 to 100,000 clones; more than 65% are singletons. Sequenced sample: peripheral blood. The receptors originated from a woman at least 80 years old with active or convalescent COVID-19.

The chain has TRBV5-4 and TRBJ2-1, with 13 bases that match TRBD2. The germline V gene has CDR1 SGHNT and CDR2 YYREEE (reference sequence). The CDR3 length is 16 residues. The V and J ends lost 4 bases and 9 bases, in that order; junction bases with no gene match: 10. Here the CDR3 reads CASSPTSGRMYREQFF. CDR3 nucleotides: TGTGCCAGCAGCCCGACTAGCGGGAGGATGTATCGTGAGCAGTTCTTC.

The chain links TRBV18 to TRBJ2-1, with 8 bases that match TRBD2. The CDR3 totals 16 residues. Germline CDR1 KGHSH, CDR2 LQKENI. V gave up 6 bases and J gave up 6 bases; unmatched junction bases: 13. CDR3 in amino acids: CASSGLVGGRSNEQFF. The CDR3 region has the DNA TGTGCCAGCTCCGGACTTGTGGGCGGGAGGTCCAATGAGCAGTTCTTC.

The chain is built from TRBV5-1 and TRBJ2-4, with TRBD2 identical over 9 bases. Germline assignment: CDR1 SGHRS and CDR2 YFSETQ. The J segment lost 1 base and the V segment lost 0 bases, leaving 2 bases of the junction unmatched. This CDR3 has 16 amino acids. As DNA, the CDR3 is TGCGCCAGCAGCTTGGGCGGGGGGGCGGCCAAAAACATTCAGTACTTC. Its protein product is CASSLGGGAAKNIQYF.

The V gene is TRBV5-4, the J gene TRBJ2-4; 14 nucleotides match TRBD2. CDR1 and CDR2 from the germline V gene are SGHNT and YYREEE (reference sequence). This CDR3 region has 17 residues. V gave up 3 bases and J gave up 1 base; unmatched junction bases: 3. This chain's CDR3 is CASSSGLAGGAKNIQYF. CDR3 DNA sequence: TGTGCCAGCAGCTCCGGACTAGCGGGAGGTGCCAAAAACATTCAGTACTTC.

For the CDR3, the DNA is TGTGCCAGCAGCTTTAGTAGCGGGAGCGAGCAGTACTTC. Translating it yields CASSFSSGSEQYF. The rearrangement links TRBV7-2 to TRBJ2-7; 9 nucleotides match TRBD2. V was pared by 3 bases and J by 6 bases, with 3 bases of the junction left unmatched. Germline CDR1 reads SGHTA; CDR2 reads FQGNSA. The CDR3 spans 13 residues.

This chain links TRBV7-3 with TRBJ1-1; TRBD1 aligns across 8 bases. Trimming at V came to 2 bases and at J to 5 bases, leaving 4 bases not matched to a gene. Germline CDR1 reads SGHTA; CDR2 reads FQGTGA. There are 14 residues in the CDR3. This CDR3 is CASSLRQGITEAFF. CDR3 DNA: TGTGCCAGCAGCTTACGACAGGGGATAACTGAAGCTTTCTTT.

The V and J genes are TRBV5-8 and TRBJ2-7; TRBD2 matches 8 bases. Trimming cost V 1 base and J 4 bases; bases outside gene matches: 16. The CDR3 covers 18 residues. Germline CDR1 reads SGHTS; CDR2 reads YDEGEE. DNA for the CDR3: TGTGCCAGCAGCTTGAGACGTCCGGGAGCGGGAGCTCCTTACGAGCAGTACTTC. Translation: CASSLRRPGAGAPYEQYF.

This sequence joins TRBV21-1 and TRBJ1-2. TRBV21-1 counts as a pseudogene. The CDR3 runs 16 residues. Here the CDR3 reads CASSKAVCPEGYGYTF. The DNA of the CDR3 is TGTGCCAGCAGCAAAGCAGTATGCCCAGAGGGCTATGGCTACACCTTC.

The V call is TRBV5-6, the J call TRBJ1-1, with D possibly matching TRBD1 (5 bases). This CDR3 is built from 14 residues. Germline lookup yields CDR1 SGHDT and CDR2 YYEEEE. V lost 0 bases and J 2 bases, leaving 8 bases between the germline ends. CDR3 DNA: TGTGCCAGCAGCTTGGTGGGGCCCAACACTGAAGCTTTCTTT. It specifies CASSLVGPNTEAFF.

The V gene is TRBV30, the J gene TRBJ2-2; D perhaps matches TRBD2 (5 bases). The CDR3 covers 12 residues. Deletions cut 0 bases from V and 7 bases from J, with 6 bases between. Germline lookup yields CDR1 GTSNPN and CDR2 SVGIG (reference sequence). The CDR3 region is CAWSVRGGELFF. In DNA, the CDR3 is TGTGCCTGGAGTGTACGGGGCGGGGAGCTGTTTTTT.

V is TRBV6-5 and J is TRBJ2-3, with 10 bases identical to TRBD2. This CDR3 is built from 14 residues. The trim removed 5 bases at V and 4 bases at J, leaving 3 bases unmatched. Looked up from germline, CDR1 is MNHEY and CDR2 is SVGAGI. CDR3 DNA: TGTGCCAGCAGTCTAGCGGGAGTCCCAGATACGCAGTATTTT. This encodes CASSLAGVPDTQYF.

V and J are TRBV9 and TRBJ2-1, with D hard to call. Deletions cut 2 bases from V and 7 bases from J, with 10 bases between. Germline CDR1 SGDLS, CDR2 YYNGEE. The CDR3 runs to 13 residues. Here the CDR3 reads CASSVSSRNEQFF. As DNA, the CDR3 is TGTGCCAGCAGCGTGTCCAGCAGGAATGAGCAGTTCTTC.

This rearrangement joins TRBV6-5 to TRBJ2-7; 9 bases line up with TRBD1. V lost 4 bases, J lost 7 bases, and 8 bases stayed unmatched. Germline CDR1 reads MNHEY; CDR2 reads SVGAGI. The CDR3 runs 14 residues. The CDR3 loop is CASSSRDRAGEQYF. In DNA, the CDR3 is TGTGCCAGCAGTTCCCGGGACAGGGCTGGTGAGCAGTACTTC.

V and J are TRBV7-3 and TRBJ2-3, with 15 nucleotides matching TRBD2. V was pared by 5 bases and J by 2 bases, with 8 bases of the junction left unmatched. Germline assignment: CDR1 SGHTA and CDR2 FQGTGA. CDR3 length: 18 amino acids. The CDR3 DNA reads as TGTGCCAGCAGCCAAATAGGGACTAGCGGGAGGTTCACAGATACGCAGTATTTT. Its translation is CASSQIGTSGRFTDTQYF.

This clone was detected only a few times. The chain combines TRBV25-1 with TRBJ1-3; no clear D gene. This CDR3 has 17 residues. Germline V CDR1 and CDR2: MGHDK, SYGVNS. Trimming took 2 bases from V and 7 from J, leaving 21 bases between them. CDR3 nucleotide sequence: TGTGCCAGCAGTGAAGTGGGAGTGACTCGTTCGGCTAACACCATATATTTT. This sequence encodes CASSEVGVTRSANTIYF.

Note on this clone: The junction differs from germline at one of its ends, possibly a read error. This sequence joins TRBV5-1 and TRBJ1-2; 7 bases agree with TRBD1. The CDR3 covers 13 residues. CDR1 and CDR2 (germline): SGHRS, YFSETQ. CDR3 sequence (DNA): TGTGCCAGCAGGAACCGGGACAGCGGTGGCTACACCTTC. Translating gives CASRNRDSGGYTF.

The CDR3 nucleotides are TGTGCCAGCAGCTTAGATCCTGACGGGACGCAGTATTTT. It codes for CASSLDPDGTQYF. This rearrangement joins TRBV11-3 to TRBJ2-3, with D hard to call. This CDR3 is 13 amino acids long. Trimming removed 0 bases from V and 9 bases from J, with 10 bases in between. In germline, CDR1 is SGHNT, CDR2 YENEEA.

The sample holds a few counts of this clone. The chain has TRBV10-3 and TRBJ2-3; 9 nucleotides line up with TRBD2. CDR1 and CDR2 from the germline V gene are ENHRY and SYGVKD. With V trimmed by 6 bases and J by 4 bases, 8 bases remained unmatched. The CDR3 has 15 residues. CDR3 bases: TGTGCCATCAGCGGCGCGGGAGGGTTTTCAGATACGCAGTATTTT. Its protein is CAISGAGGFSDTQYF.

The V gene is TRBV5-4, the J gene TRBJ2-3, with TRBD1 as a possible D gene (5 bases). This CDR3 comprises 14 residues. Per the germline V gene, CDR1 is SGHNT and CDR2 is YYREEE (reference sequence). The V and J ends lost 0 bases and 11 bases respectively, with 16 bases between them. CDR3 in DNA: TGTGCCAGCAGCTTGGAAGGTCCAGGGTTTGGGCAGTATTTT. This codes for CASSLEGPGFGQYF.

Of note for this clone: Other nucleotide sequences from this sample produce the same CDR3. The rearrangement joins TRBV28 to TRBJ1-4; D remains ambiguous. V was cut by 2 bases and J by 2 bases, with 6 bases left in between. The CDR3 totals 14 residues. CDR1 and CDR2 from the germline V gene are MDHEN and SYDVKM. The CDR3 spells CASSLAGTNEKLFF. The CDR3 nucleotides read TGTGCCAGCAGTTTAGCGGGGACTAATGAAAAACTGTTTTTT.

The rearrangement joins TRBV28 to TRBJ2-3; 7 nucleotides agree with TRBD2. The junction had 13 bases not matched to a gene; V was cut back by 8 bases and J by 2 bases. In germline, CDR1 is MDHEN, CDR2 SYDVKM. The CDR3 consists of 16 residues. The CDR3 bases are TGTGCCAGCTCGTCCCCTTGGGGGGGAGACACAGATACGCAGTATTTT. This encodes CASSSPWGGDTDTQYF.

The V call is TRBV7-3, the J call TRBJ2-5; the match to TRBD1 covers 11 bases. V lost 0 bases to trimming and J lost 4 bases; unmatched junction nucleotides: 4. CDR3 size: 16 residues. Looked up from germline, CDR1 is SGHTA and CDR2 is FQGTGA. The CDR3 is CASSLTGQGVPETQYF. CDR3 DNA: TGTGCCAGCAGCTTAACGGGACAGGGGGTCCCAGAGACCCAGTACTTC.

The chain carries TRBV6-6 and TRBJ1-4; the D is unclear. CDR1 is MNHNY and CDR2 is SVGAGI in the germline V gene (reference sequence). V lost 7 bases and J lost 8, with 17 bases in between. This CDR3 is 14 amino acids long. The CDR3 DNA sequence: TGTGCCAGCAATGGTTGGGAGGGTAGAGAAAAACTGTTTTTT. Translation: CASNGWEGREKLFF.

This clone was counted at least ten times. The CDR3 is CAWRYQNQPQHF. The DNA for the CDR3 is TGTGCCTGGAGATACCAGAATCAGCCCCAGCATTTT. The gene calls are TRBV30 and TRBJ1-5, with unresolved D. V lost 3 bases, J lost 4 bases, and 7 bases lay in between. The CDR3 runs 12 residues. Germline CDR1 is GTSNPN and CDR2 is SVGIG (reference sequence).

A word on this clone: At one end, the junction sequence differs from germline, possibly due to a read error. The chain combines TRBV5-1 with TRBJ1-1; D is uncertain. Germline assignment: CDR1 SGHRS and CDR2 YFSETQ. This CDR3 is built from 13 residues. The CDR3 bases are TGTGCCAGCAGCTTCGGTATGAACACTGAAGCTTTCTTT. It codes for CASSFGMNTEAFF.

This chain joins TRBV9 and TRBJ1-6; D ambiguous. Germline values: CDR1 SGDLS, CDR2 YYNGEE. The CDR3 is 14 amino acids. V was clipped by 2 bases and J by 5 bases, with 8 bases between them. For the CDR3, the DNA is TGTGCCAGCAGCGTTGGCGGAAATAATTCACCCCTCCACTTT. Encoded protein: CASSVGGNNSPLHF.

DNA for the CDR3: TGTGCCAGCAGTTGGGTGGGGCGAAACACTGAAGCTTTCTTT. It translates to CASSWVGRNTEAFF. This sequence joins TRBV28 and TRBJ1-1; D perhaps matches TRBD1 (5 bases). Between the trimmed V and J ends, which lost 4 bases and 2 bases, there was a span of 11 bases. CDR3 size: 14 residues. From germline, CDR1 is MDHEN and CDR2 SYDVKM. Filled out from reference TRBV28 and TRBJ1-1, the complete variable domain reads DVKVTQSSRYLVKRTGEKVFLECVQDMDHENMFWYRQDPGLGLRLIYFSYDVKMKEKGDIPEGYSVSREKKERFSLILESASTNQTSMYLCASSWVGRNTEAFFGQGTRLTVV.

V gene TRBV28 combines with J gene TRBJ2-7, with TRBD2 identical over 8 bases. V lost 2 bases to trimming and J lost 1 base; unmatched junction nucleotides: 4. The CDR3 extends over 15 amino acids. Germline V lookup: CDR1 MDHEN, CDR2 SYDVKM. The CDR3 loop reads CASSLRGGPSYEQYF. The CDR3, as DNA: TGTGCCAGCAGTTTACGGGGGGGACCTTCCTACGAGCAGTACTTC.

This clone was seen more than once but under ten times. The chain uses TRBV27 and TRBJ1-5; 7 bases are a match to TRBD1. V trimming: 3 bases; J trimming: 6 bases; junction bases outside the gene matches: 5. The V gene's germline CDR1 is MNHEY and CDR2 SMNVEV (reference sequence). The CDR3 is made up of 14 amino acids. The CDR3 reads CASSLGQGGQPQHF. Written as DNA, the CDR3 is TGTGCCAGCAGTTTGGGGCAGGGGGGTCAGCCCCAGCATTTT.

The CDR3 reads CASLTAGVETQYF. The CDR3 region has the DNA TGTGCCAGCCTAACCGCAGGGGTGGAGACCCAGTACTTC. J is TRBJ2-5 and V is TRBV6-5; D may be TRBD1 (6 bases). Germline values: CDR1 MNHEY, CDR2 SVGAGI. This CDR3 comprises 13 residues. V lost 8 bases to trimming and J lost 5 bases, with 15 bases between them.

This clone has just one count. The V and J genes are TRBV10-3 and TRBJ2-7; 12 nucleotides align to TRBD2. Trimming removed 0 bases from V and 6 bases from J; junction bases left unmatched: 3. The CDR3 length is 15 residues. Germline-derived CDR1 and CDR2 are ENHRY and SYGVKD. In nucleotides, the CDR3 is TGTGCCATCAGTGAGTCCCTAGCGGGAGGGCCCGAGCAGTACTTC. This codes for CAISESLAGGPEQYF.

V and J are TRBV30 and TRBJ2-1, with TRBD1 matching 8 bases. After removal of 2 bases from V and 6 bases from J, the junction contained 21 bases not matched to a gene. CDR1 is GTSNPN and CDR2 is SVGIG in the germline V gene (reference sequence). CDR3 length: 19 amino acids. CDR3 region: CAWSRYGTGFQRVSNEQFF. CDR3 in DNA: TGTGCCTGGAGTAGGTATGGGACAGGATTTCAAAGGGTCTCCAATGAGCAGTTCTTC.